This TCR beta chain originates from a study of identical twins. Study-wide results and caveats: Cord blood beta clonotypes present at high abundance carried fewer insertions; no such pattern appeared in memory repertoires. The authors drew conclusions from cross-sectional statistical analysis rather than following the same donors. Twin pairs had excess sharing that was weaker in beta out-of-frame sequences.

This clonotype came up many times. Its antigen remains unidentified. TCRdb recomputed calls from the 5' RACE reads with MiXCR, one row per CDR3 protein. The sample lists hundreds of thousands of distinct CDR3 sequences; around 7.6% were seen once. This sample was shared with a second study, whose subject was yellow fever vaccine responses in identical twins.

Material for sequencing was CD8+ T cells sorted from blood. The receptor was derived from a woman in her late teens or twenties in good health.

CDR3 residues: CASSITGYEQYF. CDR3 nucleotides: TGTGCCAGCAGTATCACAGGCTACGAGCAGTACTTC. The chain joins TRBV12-3 or TRBV12-4 to TRBJ2-7, with TRBD1 as a possible D gene (5 bases). With 5 bases removed from V and 3 bases from J, the gap between germline ends came to 8 bases. The CDR3 totals 12 residues.